This entry concerns a single T cell receptor beta chain. The target antigen is unknown. These data belong to a study of Ad26.COV2.S vaccination and SARS-CoV-2 variants. Looking at the study overall: Sample donor was a member of the COV1001 Ad26.COV2.S trial arm. Ad26.COV2.S given intramuscularly, once or twice 56 days apart. Broader study findings: Following vaccination, spike-specific CD8+ and CD4+ T cell responses reportedly exhibited substantial breadth. Total T cell responses, in the TCR breadth and depth analyses, may have been underestimated.

Treatment reported: some 19 received Ad26.COV2.S at low or high dose, single or two shots; about 5 received placebo; per-sample allocation not given. Specimen acquisition occurred on day 63 following the initial vaccine or placebo injection. The CDR3 is 13 amino acids. Trimming removed 3 bases at V and 1 base at J, with 7 bases between. The table came from immunoSEQ multiplex PCR; TCRdb's copy has only in-frame clones and leaves some out. The table shows hundreds of thousands of clones, with 86% occurring only once. The TCR comes from a person between 18 and 65 years old who received the Ad26.COV2.S COVID-19 vaccine or a placebo. This sample comprised peripheral blood, obtained in a trial of Ad26.COV2.S vaccine versus placebo. The chain recombines TRBV12-3 or TRBV12-4 with TRBJ2-7; possible D gene TRBD2, 5 bases. CDR3 sequence reads: CASSFGDSYEQYF. In nucleotides, the CDR3 is TGTGCCAGCAGTTTCGGGGATTCCTACGAGCAGTACTTC.